A single sample gave rise to the 12 T cell receptor beta chains below, sequenced in a study of T cell repertoires in cytomegalovirus infection. Antigens for these TCRs are unknown. TCRdb recomputed calls from the reads with MiXCR, one row per CDR3 protein. The repertoire holds about 700,000 distinct CDR3 sequences, with around 32% as singletons. The sequencing used cultured PBMCs, collected from culture after CMV antigen stimulation. These receptors originate from a human donor in good health (CMV status not recorded). Some clones in this sample may be carry-over from other donors' samples.

This clonotype appeared a few times. This sequence joins TRBV7-6 and TRBJ2-3; 12 positions match TRBD2. This CDR3 has 15 residues. J lost 3 bases, V lost 8 bases, and 6 bases had no gene match. The germline V gene encodes CDR1 SGHVS and CDR2 FNYEAQ. The CDR3 loop is CASGRTSGNTDTQYF. The CDR3 DNA sequence: TGTGCCAGCGGTAGGACTAGCGGGAATACAGATACGCAGTATTTT. The variable domain in full, with the rest retrieved from reference TRBV7-6 and TRBJ2-3, is GAGVSQSPRYKVTKRGQDVALRCDPISGHVSLYWYRQALGQGPEFLTYFNYEAQQDKSGLPNDRFSAERPEGSISTLTIQRTEQRDSAMYRCASGRTSGNTDTQYFGPGTRLTVL.

The chain joins TRBV7-8 to TRBJ1-4; possibly TRBD1 for D (5 bases). CDR3 length: 15 amino acids. Trimming removed 5 bases from V and 0 bases from J, with 10 bases in between. Per germline, CDR1 SGHVS and CDR2 FQNEAQ. Here the CDR3 reads CASSQTGATNEKLFF. In nucleotides, the CDR3 is TGTGCCAGCAGCCAAACAGGTGCAACTAATGAAAAACTGTTTTTT.

J is TRBJ2-1 and V is TRBV12-3 or TRBV12-4, with TRBD1 matching over 8 bases. The V and J ends lost 4 bases and 2 bases, in that order; junction bases with no gene match: 7. This CDR3 has 16 residues. The CDR3 loop is CASSSGGAVTYNEQFF. CDR3 sequence (DNA): TGTGCCAGCAGTTCAGGGGGCGCGGTCACCTACAATGAGCAGTTCTTC.

The chain links TRBV11-1 to TRBJ1-1; 7 bases map to TRBD1. CDR1 and CDR2 from the germline V gene are SGHAT and FQDESV (reference sequence). V lost 5 bases, J lost 3 bases, and 9 bases stayed unmatched. CDR3 length: 15 amino acids. The CDR3 nucleotides are TGTGCCAGCAGCGCCCCGGGACAGATAGACACTGAAGCTTTCTTT. Its translation is CASSAPGQIDTEAFF.

J is TRBJ2-5 and V is TRBV12-5; 8 bases are a match to TRBD2. Germline CDR1 LGHNT, CDR2 FRNRAP. CDR3 length equals 17 residues. Trimming cost V 6 bases and J 2 bases; bases outside gene matches: 14. The CDR3 coding sequence is TGTGCTAGTGGATTATCGGGGGGGCGTAGGGGGCAAGAGACCCAGTACTTC. Protein: CASGLSGGRRGQETQYF.

This clonotype was counted a few times. This chain uses TRBV4-2 with TRBJ2-5; D may be TRBD1 (5 bases). This CDR3 is 15 amino acids long. V dropped 0 bases and J dropped 3 bases, with 11 bases sitting between them. The germline CDR1 and CDR2 sequences are LGHNA and YNFKEQ. As DNA, the CDR3 is TGTGCCAGCAGCCAAGACCAGGGCCTCAAAGAGACCCAGTACTTC. It translates to CASSQDQGLKETQYF.

The sample holds many counts of this clonotype. V is TRBV7-2 and J is TRBJ2-1, with TRBD2 as a possible D gene (6 bases). The V and J ends lost 5 bases and 10 bases respectively, with 18 bases between them. Germline values: CDR1 SGHTA, CDR2 FQGNSA. The CDR3 totals 14 residues. The CDR3 protein is CASSLDPGVWEQFF. The CDR3 DNA reads TGTGCCAGCAGCCTCGATCCGGGAGTGTGGGAGCAGTTCTTC.

The genes are TRBV11-2 and TRBJ2-1; no definite D call. The germline V gene has CDR1 SGHAT and CDR2 FQNNGV. V was clipped by 2 bases and J by 6 bases, with 5 bases between them. This CDR3 is 12 amino acids long. The CDR3 here is CASSLNSNEQFF. In DNA form, the CDR3 reads TGTGCCAGCAGCTTAAATTCCAATGAGCAGTTCTTC.

This clonotype was found a few times. The rearrangement uses TRBV15 and TRBJ1-5, with TRBD1 matching 8 bases. This CDR3 is 16 amino acids long. Germline V gene data show CDR1 as LNHNV and CDR2 as YYDKDF (reference sequence). The V segment lost 4 bases and the J segment 3 bases; nucleotides outside the gene matches: 8. In nucleotides, the CDR3 is TGTGCCACCAGCAAGGGATCGGGACAGGCCAATCAGCCCCAGCATTTT. It codes for CATSKGSGQANQPQHF.

The sample holds a few counts of this clonotype. The chain uses TRBV27 and TRBJ1-2; the D is unclear. The CDR3 consists of 12 residues. The germline V and J ends were trimmed by 6 bases and 4 bases, with 9 bases remaining between them. Per germline, CDR1 MNHEY and CDR2 SMNVEV (reference sequence). The CDR3 here is CASRGGSYGYTF. DNA of the CDR3: TGTGCCAGCAGGGGAGGATCCTATGGCTACACCTTC.

This clonotype was detected a few times. The chain is built from TRBV7-2 and TRBJ2-7, with unresolved D. The CDR3 extends over 12 amino acids. Trimming shortened V by 3 bases and J by 8 bases, and 11 bases separated the two germline ends. The germline gives CDR1 SGHTA, CDR2 FQGNSA. The CDR3, as DNA: TGTGCCAGCAGCTTGGCCGACTCCAAGCAGTACTTC. Its translation is CASSLADSKQYF.

J is TRBJ1-1 and V is TRBV11-2; D is undetermined. The V end lost 1 base, the J end lost 7 bases, and 10 bases lay between the germline ends. The CDR3 covers 13 residues. The germline gives CDR1 SGHAT, CDR2 FQNNGV. Here the CDR3 reads CASSLARTGEAFF. CDR3 nucleotides: TGTGCCAGCAGCTTAGCCCGGACGGGTGAAGCTTTCTTT. Based on the CDR3 plus reference TRBV11-2 and TRBJ1-1, the full variable domain is EAGVAQSPRYKIIEKRQSVAFWCNPISGHATLYWYQQILGQGPKLLIQFQNNGVVDDSQLPKDRFSAERLKGVDSTLKIQPAKLEDSAVYLCASSLARTGEAFFGQGTRLTVV.